This T cell receptor (beta chain) was captured in a study of cytomegalovirus exposure and HLA in healthy donors. Study-level findings and limits: Later analysis identified several of the most significant clusters that appeared linked to common viral pathogens. The authors enumerated over 150 TCR beta chains as linked to cytomegalovirus. Later analysis placed DRB1 highest and HLA-C lowest in TCR association rates, which differed by HLA locus. Highly shared variants forming one cluster were likely a sequencing artifact.

In this sample, this clone turned up a few times. The antigen is unknown. Primers: 60 Vbeta forward and 13 Jbeta reverse. Profiling relied on immunoSEQ multiplex PCR, and the TCRdb table lists in-frame clones only, not all of them. The data show about 120,000 clones, with approximately 68% seen just once and roughly 1.6% held by the top ten. The sample comprised PBMCs. This sequence was found in a young man in good health and CMV-seropositive.

CDR3 sequence: CASSRQPSDEKLFF. CDR3 sequence (DNA): TGTGCCAGCAGTCGACAGCCCTCCGATGAAAAACTGTTTTTT. The chain uses TRBV6-1 and TRBJ1-4; a possible D gene is TRBD1 (5 bases). The germline V gene has CDR1 MNHNS and CDR2 SASEGT. V was clipped by 5 bases and J by 6 bases, with 13 bases between them. The CDR3 is made up of 14 amino acids.